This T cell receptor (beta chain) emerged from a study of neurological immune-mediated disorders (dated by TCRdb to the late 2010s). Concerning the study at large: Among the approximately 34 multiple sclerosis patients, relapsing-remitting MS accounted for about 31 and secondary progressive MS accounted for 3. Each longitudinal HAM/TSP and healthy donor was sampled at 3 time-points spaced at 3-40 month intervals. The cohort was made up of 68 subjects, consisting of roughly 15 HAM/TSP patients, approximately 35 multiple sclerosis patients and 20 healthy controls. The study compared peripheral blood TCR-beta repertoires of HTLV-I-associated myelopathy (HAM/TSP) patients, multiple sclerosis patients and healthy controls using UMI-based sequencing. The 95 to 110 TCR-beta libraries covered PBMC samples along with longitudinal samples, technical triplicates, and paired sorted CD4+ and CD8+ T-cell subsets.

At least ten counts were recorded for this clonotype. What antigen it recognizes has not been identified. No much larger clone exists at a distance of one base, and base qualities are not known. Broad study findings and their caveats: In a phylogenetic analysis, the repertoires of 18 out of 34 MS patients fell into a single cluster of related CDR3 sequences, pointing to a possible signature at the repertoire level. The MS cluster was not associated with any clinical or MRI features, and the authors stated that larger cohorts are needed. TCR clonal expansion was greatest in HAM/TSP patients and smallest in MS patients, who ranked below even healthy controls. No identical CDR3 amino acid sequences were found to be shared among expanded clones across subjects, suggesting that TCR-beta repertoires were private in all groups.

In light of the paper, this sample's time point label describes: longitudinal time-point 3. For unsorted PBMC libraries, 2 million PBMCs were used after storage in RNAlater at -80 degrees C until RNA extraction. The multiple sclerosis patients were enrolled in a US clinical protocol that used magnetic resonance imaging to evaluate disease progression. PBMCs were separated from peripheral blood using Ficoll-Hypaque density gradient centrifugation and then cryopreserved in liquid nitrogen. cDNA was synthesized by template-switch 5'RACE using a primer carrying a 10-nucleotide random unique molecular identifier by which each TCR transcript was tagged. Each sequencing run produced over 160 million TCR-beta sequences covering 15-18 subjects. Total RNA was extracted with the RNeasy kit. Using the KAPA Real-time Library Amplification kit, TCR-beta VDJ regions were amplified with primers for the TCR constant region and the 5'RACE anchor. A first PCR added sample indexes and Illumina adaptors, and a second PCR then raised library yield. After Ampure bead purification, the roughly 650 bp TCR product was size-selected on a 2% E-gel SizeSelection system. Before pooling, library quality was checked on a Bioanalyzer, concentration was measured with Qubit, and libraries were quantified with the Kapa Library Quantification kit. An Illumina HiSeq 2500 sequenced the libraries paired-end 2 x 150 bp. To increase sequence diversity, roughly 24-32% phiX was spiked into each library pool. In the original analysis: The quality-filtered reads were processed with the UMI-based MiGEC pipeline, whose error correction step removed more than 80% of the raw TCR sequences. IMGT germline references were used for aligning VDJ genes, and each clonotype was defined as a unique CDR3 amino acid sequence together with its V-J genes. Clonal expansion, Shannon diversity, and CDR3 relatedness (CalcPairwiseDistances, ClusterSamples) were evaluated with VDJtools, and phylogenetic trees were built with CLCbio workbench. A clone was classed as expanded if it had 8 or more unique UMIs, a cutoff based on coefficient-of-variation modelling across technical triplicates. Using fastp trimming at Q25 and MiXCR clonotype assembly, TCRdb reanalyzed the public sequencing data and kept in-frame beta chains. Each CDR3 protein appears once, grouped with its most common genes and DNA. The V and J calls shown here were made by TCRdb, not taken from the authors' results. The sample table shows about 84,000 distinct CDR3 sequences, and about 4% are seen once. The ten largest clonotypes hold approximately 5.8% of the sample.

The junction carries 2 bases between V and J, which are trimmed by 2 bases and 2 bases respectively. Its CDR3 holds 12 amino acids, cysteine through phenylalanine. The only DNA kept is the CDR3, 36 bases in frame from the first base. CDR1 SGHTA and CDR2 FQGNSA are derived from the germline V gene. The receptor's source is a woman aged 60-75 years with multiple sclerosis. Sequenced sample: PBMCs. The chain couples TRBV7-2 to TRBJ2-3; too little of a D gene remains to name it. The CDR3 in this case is CASSLYTDTQYF. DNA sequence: TGTGCCAGCAGCTTATACACAGATACGCAGTATTTT.